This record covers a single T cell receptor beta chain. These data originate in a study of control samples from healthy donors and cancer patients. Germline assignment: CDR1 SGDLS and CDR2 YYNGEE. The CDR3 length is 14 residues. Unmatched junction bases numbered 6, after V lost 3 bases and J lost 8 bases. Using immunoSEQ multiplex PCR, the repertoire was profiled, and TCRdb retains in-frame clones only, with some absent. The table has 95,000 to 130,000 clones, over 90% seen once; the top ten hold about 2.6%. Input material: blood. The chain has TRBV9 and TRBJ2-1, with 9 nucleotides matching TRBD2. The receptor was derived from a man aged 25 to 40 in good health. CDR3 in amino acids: CASSARGGRDEQFF. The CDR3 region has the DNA TGTGCCAGCAGCGCGCGGGGGGGCCGCGATGAGCAGTTCTTC.